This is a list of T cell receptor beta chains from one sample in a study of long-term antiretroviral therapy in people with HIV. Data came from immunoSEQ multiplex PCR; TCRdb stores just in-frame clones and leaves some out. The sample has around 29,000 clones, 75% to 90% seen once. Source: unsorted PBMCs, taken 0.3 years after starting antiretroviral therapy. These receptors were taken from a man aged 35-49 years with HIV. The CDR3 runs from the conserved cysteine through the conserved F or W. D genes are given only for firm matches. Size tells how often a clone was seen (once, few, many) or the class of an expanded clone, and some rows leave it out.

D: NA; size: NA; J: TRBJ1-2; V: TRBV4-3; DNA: TGCGCCAGCAGCCCGACAGCCTCTAACTATGGCTACACCTTC; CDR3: CASSPTASNYGYTF
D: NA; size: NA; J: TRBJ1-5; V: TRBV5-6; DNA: TGTGCCAGCAGCTTGGACCGTGATCAGCCCCAGCATTTT; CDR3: CASSLDRDQPQHF
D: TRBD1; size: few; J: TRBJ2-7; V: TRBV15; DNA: TGTGCCACCAGCAGACAGGGACAGGGAGCCTACGAGCAGTACTTC; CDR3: CATSRQGQGAYEQYF
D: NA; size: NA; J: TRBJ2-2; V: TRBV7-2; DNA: TGTGCCAGCAGCAAAGGGACACCTAACACCGGGGAGCTGTTTTTT; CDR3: CASSKGTPNTGELFF
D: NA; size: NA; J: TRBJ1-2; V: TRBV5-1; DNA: TGCGCCAGCAGCCTAGGGACAAGCACTAACTATGGCTACACCTTC; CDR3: CASSLGTSTNYGYTF
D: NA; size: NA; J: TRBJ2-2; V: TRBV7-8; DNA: TGTGCCAGCAGCTTAGGTAGCCGGGGCTCTCACACCGGGGAGCTGTTTTTT; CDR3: CASSLGSRGSHTGELFF
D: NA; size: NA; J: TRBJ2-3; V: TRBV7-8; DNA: TGTGCCAGCAGCTTAGTAGGAGCGGGTCCTTCTAGCACAGATACGCAGTATTTT; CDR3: CASSLVGAGPSSTDTQYF
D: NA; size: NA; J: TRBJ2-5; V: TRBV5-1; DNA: TGCGCCAGCAGCTTGGGACAGACTACAGAGACCCAGTACTTC; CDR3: CASSLGQTTETQYF
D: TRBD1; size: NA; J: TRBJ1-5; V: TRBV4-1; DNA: TGCGCCAGCAGTCCCGGGACAGGGGTTGGTCAGCCCCAGCATTTT; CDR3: CASSPGTGVGQPQHF
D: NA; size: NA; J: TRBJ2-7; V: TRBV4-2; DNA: TGTGCCAGCAGCCAGAGCGGGGACAACTACGAGCAGTACTTC; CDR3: CASSQSGDNYEQYF
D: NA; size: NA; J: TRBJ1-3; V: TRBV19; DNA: TGTGCCAGTAGTATAGGACACCACTCTGGAAACACCATATATTTT; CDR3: CASSIGHHSGNTIYF
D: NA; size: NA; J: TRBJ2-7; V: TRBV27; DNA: TGTGCCAGCAGTTTTACACCGAACTACGAGCAGTACTTC; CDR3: CASSFTPNYEQYF
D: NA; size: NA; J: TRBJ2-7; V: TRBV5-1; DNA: TGCGCCAGCAGCTTCCGGGACATTACCTACGAGCAGTACTTC; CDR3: CASSFRDITYEQYF
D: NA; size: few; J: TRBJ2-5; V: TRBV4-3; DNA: TGCGCCAGCAGCCAAGAAAACGGAGGGGGCCAAAGAGAGACCCAGTACTTC; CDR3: CASSQENGGGQRETQYF
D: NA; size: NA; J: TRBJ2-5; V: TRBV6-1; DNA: TGTGCCAGCAGTGAAGCAAGGCAGGGAAAAGAGACCCAGTACTTC; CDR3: CASSEARQGKETQYF
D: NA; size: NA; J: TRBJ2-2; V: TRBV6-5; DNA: TGTGCCAGCAGTTACTCGATGAACACCGGGGAGCTGTTTTTT; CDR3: CASSYSMNTGELFF
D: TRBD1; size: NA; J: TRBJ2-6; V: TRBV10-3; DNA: TGTGCCATCAGTGAGGGACAGGGGGCGAGGGGGGCCAACGTCCTGACTTTC; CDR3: CAISEGQGARGANVLTF
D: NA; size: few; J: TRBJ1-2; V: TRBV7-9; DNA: TGTGCCAGCAGCTTAGGGCCTAATGGCTACACCTTC; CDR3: CASSLGPNGYTF
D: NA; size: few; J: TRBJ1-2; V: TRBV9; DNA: TGTGCCAGCAGCTTGCGGGACGGCCGTAACTATGGCTACACCTTC; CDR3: CASSLRDGRNYGYTF
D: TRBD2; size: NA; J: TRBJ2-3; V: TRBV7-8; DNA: TGTGCCAGCAGCCCGGGACTAGCGGGGTCCGGAGATACGCAGTATTTT; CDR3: CASSPGLAGSGDTQYF
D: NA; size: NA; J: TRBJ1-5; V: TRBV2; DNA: TGTGCCACCACCGGGACGGACAATCAGCCCCAGCATTTT; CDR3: CATTGTDNQPQHF
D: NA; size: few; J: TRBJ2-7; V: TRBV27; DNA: TGTGCCAGCAGTTTATATTCCCCCGCACTCAGGGGGGGCGAGCAGTACTTC; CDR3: CASSLYSPALRGGEQYF
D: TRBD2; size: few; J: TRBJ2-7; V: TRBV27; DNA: TGTGCCAGCAGTTTATCAGCGGGAGGGCCAGGGAACGAGCAGTACTTC; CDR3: CASSLSAGGPGNEQYF
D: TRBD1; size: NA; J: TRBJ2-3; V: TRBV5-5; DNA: TGTGCCAGCAGCCGGGACAGGGGAGGCACAGATACGCAGTATTTT; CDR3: CASSRDRGGTDTQYF
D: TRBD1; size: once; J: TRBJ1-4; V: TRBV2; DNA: TGTGCCAGCAGCGGGACAGCTAATGAAAAACTGTTTTTT; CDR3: CASSGTANEKLFF
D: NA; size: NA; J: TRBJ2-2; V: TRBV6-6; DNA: TGTGCCAGCAGTTTATTGGGGCTTGGCGGGGAGCTGTTTTTT; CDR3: CASSLLGLGGELFF
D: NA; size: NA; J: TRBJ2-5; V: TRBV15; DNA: TGTGCCACCAAAGACGGGGGACCCAGGGAGACCCAGTACTTC; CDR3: CATKDGGPRETQYF
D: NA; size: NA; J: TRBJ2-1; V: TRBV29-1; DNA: TGCAGCGCAGTATCCTCCTCCAATTCTGAGCAGTTCTTC; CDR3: CSAVSSSNSEQFF
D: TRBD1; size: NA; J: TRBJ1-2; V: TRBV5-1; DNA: TGCGCCAGCAGCGACCCGACAGGGGAGAGCTATGGCTACACCTTC; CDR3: CASSDPTGESYGYTF
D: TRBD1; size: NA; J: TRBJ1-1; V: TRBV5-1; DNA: TGCGCCAGCAGCTTCGGGACAGGGGAAACTGAAGCTTTCTTT; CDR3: CASSFGTGETEAFF
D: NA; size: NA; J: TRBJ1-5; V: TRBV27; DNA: TGTGCCAGCAGTTTCCTGGCGGGGACGAGGGGCAATCAGCCCCAGCATTTT; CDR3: CASSFLAGTRGNQPQHF
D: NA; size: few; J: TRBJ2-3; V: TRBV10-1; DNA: TGCGCCAGCAGTGTCCCTAGGATGGATACGCAGTATTTT; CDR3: CASSVPRMDTQYF
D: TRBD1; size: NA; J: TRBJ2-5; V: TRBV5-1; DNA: TGCGCCAGCAGCTTTCGTCCCGGGACAGAAGAGACCCAGTACTTC; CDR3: CASSFRPGTEETQYF
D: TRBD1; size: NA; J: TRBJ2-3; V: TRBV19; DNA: TGTGCCAGTAGTATGGGGGACAGCTACACAGATACGCAGTATTTT; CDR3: CASSMGDSYTDTQYF
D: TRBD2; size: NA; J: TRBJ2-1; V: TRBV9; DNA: TGTGCCAGCAGCGTGAGCGGGAACTACAATGAGCAGTTCTTC; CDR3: CASSVSGNYNEQFF
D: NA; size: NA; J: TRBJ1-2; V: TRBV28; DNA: TGTGCCAGCAGGCTGGCCGGAAAAATCTATGGCTACACCTTC; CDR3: CASRLAGKIYGYTF
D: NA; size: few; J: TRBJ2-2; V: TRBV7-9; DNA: TGTGCCAGCAGCCCTAGGGTGACCGGGGAGCTGTTTTTT; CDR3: CASSPRVTGELFF
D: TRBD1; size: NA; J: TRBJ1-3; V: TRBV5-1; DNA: TGCGCCAGCAGCATCGGGACAGGGCCACCTGGAAACACCATATATTTT; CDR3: CASSIGTGPPGNTIYF
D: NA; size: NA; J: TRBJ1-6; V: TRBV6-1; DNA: TGTGCCAGCAGCAATTGGGGGAATTCACCCCTCCACTTT; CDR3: CASSNWGNSPLHF
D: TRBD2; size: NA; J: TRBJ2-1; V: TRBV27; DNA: TGTGCCAGCAGGGGGACTAGCGGTTTCTACAATGAGCAGTTCTTC; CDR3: CASRGTSGFYNEQFF
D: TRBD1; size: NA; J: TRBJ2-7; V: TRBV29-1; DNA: TGCAGCGCTGGACAGGGTGGCGAGCAGTACTTC; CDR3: CSAGQGGEQYF
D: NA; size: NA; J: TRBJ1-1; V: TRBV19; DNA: TGTGCCAGTAAGAAGGGGCCAGGCCTGAACACTGAAGCTTTCTTT; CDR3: CASKKGPGLNTEAFF
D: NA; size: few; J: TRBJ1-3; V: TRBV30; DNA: TGTGCCTGGAGAAGGAGCAACACCATATATTTT; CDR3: CAWRRSNTIYF